This T cell receptor beta chain was observed in a study of blood T cell repertoires in COVID-19. Study overall: COVID-19 samples collected from the United States, Italy and Spain covered acute and convalescent phases. In each case, the material was cDNA or gDNA derived from T cells, B-cell-depleted T cells, or PBMCs.

Assay used: immunoSEQ multiplex PCR; TCRdb lists only in-frame clones, some missing. Seen here are roughly 200,000 clones, around 85% observed once, and the top ten hold approximately 8%. Trimming stripped 1 base from V and 4 bases from J, with 11 bases between. The germline gives CDR1 SNHLY, CDR2 FYNNEI. The CDR3 has 15 residues. This TCR came from a woman aged 60-75 years with acute or convalescent COVID-19. The gene calls are TRBV2 and TRBJ1-5; the D gene is possibly TRBD1 (5 bases). Specimen: peripheral blood. The CDR3 nucleotides read TGTGCCAGCAGTGAAGTGGACACTACTAATCAGCCCCAGCATTTT. It is translated as CASSEVDTTNQPQHF.